What follows is one T cell receptor (beta chain) and its context. The data derive from a study of blood T cell repertoires in COVID-19. Background on the study: The origin of the acute and convalescent COVID-19 samples was the United States, Italy and Spain. Nucleic acid was either cDNA or gDNA, and it came from T cells, B-cell-depleted T cells, or PBMCs.

CDR1 is LNHNV, CDR2 YYDKDF, per germline (reference sequence). V gave up 0 bases and J gave up 4 bases, with 15 bases separating them. The CDR3 is 16 amino acids. Per the study methods: From reference gene primer amplification, estimates of nucleated cell counts were derived. Sequencing was performed with immunoSEQ multiplex PCR; in TCRdb, only in-frame clones are kept and a portion is missing. The V and J calls and clone size are taken from that table; D and trimming were inferred from the DNA. The table records some 80,000 clones, approximately 86% of them present only once. Sequences were obtained from peripheral blood. The chain carries TRBV15 and TRBJ1-1, with D possibly being TRBD1 (6 bases). The TCR was taken from a human donor in a cohort sampled during active COVID-19. The CDR3: CATSRDAQGESTEAFF. The CDR3 DNA is TGTGCCACCAGCAGAGACGCACAGGGAGAGAGCACTGAAGCTTTCTTT.